The present entry profiles one TCR beta chain with its context. No antigen is known for it. Germline is not matched at one junction end, which may reflect a read error. The data belong to a study of T cell repertoires in cytomegalovirus infection. Study-level information: Epitope selection comprised recently identified HLA-C-restricted CMV epitopes and well-studied HLA-B-restricted CMV epitopes.

TCRdb re-derived calls from the reads in MiXCR, one entry per CDR3 protein. The repertoire holds roughly 170,000 distinct CDR3 sequences, with about 20% as singletons. Regarding the study as a whole: Accumulated public TCR beta family frequency recognized individuals carrying CMV together with the relevant HLA.

The CDR3 spans 15 residues. Germline values: CDR1 SGHVS, CDR2 FQNEAQ. The receptor comes from a human donor in good health (CMV status not recorded). Some clones in this sample may be carry-over from other donors' samples. The sample was CD8+ T cells from cultured PBMCs, taken from culture after CMV antigen stimulation. The chain has TRBV7-8 and TRBJ1-3; TRBD1 is a possible D gene (6 bases). CDR3 residues: CASSLNRGAGNTIYF. CDR3 DNA: TGTGCTAGCAGCTTAAATAGGGGGGCAGGAAACACCATATATTTT. Variable domain in full (rest from reference TRBV7-8 and TRBJ1-3): GAGVSQSPRYKVAKRGQDVALRCDPISGHVSLFWYQQALGQGPEFLTYFQNEAQLDKSGLPSDRFFAERPEGSVSTLKIQRTQQEDSAVYLCASSLNRGAGNTIYFGEGSWLTVV.